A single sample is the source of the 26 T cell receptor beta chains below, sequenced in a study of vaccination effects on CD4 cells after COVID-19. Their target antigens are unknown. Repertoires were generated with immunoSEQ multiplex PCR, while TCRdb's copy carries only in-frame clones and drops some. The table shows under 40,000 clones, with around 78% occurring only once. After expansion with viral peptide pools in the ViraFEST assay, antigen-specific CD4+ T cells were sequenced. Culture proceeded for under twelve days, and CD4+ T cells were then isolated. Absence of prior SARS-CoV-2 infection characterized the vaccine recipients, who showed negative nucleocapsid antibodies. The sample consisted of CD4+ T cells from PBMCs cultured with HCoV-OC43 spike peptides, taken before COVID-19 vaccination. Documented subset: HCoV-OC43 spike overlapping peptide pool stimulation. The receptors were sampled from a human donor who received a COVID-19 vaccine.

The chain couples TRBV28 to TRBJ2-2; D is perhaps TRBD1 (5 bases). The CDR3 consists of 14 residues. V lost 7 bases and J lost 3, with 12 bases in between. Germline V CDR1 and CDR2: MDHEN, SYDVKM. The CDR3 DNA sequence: TGTGCCAGCAAAATCATAGGGGACACCGGGGAGCTGTTTTTT. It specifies CASKIIGDTGELFF. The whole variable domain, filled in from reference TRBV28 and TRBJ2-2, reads DVKVTQSSRYLVKRTGEKVFLECVQDMDHENMFWYRQDPGLGLRLIYFSYDVKMKEKGDIPEGYSVSREKKERFSLILESASTNQTSMYLCASKIIGDTGELFFGEGSRLTVL.

In nucleotides, the CDR3 is TGTGCCCTAAGGCCTTATGGGACCGGGGAGCTGTTTTTT. It translates to CALRPYGTGELFF. The chain is built from TRBV30 and TRBJ2-2; D is undetermined. The V and J ends lost 8 bases and 5 bases respectively, with 15 bases between them. Germline CDR1 and CDR2: GTSNPN and SVGIG (reference sequence). This CDR3 is 13 amino acids long.

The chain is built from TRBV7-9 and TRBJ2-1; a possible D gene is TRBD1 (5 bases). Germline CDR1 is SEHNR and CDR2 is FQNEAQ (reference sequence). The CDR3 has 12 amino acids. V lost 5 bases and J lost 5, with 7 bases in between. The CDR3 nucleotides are TGTGCCAGCAGCCTACAGGACAATGAGCAGTTCTTC. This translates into CASSLQDNEQFF.

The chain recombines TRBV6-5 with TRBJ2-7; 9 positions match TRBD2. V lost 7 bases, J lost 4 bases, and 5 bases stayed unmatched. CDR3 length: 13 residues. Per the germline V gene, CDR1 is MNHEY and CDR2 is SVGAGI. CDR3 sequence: CASNLAGSYEQYF. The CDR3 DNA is TGTGCCAGCAACCTAGCGGGATCTTACGAGCAGTACTTC.

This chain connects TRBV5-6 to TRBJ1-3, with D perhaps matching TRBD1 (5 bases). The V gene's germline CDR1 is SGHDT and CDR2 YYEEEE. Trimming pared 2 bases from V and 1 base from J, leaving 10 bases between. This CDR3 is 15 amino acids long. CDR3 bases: TGTGCCAGCAGCTTCCGACAGTTTTCTGGAAACACCATATATTTT. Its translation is CASSFRQFSGNTIYF.

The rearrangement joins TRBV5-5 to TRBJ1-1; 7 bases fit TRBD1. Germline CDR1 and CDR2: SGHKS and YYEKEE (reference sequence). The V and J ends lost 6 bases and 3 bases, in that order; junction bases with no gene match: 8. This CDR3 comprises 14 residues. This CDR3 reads CASNEGAFYTEAFF. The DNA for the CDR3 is TGTGCCAGCAACGAGGGGGCGTTTTACACTGAAGCTTTCTTT. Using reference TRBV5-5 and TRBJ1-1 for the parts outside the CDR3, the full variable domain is DAGVTQSPTHLIKTRGQQVTLRCSPISGHKSVSWYQQVLGQGPQFIFQYYEKEERGRGNFPDRFSARQFPNYSSELNVNALLLGDSALYLCASNEGAFYTEAFFGQGTRLTVV.

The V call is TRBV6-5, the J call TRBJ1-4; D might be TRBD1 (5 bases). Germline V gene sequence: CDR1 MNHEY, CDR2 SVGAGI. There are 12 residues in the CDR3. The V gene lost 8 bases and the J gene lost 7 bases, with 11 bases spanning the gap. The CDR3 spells CASRGGGEKLFF. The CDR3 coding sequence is TGTGCCAGCCGGGGCGGAGGTGAAAAACTGTTTTTT.

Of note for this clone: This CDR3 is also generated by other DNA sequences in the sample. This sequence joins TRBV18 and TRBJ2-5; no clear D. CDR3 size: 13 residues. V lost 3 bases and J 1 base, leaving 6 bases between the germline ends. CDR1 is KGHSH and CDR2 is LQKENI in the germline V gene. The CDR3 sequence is CASSPGSQETQYF. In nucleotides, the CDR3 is TGTGCCAGCTCACCGGGGTCCCAAGAGACCCAGTACTTC.

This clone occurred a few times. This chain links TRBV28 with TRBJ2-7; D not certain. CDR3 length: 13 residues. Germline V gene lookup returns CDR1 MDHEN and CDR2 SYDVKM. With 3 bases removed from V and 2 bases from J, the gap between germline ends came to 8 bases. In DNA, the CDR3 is TGTGCCAGCAGTTTCCACGGGCCCTACGAGCAGTACTTC. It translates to CASSFHGPYEQYF. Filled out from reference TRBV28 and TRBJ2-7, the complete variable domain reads DVKVTQSSRYLVKRTGEKVFLECVQDMDHENMFWYRQDPGLGLRLIYFSYDVKMKEKGDIPEGYSVSREKKERFSLILESASTNQTSMYLCASSFHGPYEQYFGPGTRLTVT.

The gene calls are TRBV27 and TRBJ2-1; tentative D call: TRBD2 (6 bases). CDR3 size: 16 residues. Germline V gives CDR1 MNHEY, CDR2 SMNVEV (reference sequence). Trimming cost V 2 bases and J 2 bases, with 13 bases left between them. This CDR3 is CASSLTAGTAYNEQFF. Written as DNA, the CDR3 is TGTGCCAGCAGTTTAACGGCGGGGACGGCCTACAATGAGCAGTTCTTC.

The CDR3 DNA reads TGTGCCAGCAGCTTAGCGGAGGCACGAGAGACCCAGTACTTC. Its translation: CASSLAEARETQYF. The V gene is TRBV7-9, the J gene TRBJ2-5; possible D gene TRBD2, 5 bases. Germline CDR1 reads SEHNR; CDR2 reads FQNEAQ (reference sequence). This CDR3 region has 14 residues. Trimming left V 0 bases short and J 4 bases short, with 9 bases between.

The CDR3 nucleotides read TGTGCCAGCAGCGTGGCGGGATTTTCGAACACCGGGGAGCTGTTTTTT. Protein: CASSVAGFSNTGELFF. V usage is TRBV9 and J usage is TRBJ2-2; possibly TRBD2 for D (6 bases). The CDR3 consists of 16 residues. Germline CDR1 and CDR2: SGDLS and YYNGEE. Trimming removed 2 bases from V and 0 bases from J, with 11 bases in between.

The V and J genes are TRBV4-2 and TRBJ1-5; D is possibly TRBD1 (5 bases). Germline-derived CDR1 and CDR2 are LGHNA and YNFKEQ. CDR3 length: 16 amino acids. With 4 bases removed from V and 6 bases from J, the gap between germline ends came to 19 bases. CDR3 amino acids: CASSLHPTREGQPQHF. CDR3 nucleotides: TGTGCCAGCAGCCTCCACCCTACCAGGGAAGGTCAGCCCCAGCATTTT.

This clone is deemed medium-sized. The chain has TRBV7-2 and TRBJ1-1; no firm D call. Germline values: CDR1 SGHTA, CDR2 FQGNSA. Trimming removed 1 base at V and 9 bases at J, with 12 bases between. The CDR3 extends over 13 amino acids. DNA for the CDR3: TGTGCCAGCAGCTTAGAACAGAATCAACAAGCTTTCTTT. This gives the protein CASSLEQNQQAFF.

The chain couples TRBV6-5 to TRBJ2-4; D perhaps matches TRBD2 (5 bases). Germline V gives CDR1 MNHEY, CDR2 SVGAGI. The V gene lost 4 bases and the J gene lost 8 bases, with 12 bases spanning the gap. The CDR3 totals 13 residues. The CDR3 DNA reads TGTGCCAGCAGTTCCCCCACGCGGGACATTCAGTACTTC. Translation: CASSSPTRDIQYF.

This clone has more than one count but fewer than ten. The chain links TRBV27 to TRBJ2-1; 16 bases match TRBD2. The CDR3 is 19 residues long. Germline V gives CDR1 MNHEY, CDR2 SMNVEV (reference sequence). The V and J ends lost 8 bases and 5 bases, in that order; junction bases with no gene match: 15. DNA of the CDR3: TGTGCCAGCTATTATCGTCCGGGACTAGCGGGGGGGCTCCACAATGAGCAGTTCTTC. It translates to CASYYRPGLAGGLHNEQFF.

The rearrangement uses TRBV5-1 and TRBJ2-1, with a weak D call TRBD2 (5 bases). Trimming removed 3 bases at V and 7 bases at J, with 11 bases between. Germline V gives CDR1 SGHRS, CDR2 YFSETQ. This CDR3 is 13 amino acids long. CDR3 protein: CASSSPLANEQFF. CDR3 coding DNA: TGCGCCAGCAGCTCCCCATTAGCGAATGAGCAGTTCTTC.

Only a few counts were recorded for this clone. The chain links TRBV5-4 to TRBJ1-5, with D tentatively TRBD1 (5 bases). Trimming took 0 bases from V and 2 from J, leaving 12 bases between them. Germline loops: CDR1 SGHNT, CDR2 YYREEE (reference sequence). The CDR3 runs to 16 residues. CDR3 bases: TGTGCCAGCAGCTTGGTAGGGGATGGTGGCAATCAGCCCCAGCATTTT. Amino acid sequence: CASSLVGDGGNQPQHF.

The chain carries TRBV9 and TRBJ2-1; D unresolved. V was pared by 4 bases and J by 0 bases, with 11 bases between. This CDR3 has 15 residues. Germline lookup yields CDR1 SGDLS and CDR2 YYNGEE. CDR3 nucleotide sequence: TGTGCCAGCAGCCCCGACGTAAGCTCCTACAATGAGCAGTTCTTC. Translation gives CASSPDVSSYNEQFF.

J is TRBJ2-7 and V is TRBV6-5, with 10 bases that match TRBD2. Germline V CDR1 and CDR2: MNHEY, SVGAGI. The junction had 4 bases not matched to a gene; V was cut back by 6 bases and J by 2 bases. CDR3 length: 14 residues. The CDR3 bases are TGTGCCAGCAGCCTTAGCGGGGGGACCTACGAGCAGTACTTC. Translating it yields CASSLSGGTYEQYF.

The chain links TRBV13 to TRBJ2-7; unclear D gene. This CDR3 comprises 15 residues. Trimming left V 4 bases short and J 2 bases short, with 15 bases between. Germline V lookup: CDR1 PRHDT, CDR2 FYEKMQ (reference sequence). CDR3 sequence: CASSSTTRDTYEQYF. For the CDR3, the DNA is TGTGCCAGCAGCTCTACTACGCGAGATACCTACGAGCAGTACTTC.

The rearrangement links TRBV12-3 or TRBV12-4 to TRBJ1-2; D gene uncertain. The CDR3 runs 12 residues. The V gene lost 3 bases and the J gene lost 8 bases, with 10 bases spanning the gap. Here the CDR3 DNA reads TGTGCCAGCAGTTTCGGACTGGGGGGCTACACCTTC. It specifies CASSFGLGGYTF.

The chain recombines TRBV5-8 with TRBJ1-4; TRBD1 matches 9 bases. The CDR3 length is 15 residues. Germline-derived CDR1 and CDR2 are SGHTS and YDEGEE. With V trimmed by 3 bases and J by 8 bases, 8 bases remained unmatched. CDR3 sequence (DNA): TGTGCCAGCAGCTACTCGACAGGGGGGTCCGAAAAACTGTTTTTT. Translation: CASSYSTGGSEKLFF.

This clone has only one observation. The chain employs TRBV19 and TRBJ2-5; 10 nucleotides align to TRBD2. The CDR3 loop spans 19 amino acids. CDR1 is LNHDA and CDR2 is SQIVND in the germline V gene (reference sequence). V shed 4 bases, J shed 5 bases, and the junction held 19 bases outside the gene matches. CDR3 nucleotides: TGTGCCAGTAGTAAGTTTCTGGAACTAGCGGGATTTGCTTCCGAGACCCAGTACTTC. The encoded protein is CASSKFLELAGFASETQYF.

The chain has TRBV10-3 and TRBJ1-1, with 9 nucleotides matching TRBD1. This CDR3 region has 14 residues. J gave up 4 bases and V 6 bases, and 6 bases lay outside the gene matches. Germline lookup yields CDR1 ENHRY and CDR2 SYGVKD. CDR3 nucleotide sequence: TGTGCCATCAGGCCGGGACAGGGTGGCACTGAAGCTTTCTTT. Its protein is CAIRPGQGGTEAFF.

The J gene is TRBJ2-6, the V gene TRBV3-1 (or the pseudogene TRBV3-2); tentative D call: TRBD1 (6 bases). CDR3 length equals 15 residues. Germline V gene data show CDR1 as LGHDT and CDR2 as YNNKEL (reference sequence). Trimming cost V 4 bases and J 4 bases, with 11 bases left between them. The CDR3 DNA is TGTGCCAGCAGCCGTTGGGGGCTAGGGGCCAACGTCCTGACTTTC. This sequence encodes CASSRWGLGANVLTF.